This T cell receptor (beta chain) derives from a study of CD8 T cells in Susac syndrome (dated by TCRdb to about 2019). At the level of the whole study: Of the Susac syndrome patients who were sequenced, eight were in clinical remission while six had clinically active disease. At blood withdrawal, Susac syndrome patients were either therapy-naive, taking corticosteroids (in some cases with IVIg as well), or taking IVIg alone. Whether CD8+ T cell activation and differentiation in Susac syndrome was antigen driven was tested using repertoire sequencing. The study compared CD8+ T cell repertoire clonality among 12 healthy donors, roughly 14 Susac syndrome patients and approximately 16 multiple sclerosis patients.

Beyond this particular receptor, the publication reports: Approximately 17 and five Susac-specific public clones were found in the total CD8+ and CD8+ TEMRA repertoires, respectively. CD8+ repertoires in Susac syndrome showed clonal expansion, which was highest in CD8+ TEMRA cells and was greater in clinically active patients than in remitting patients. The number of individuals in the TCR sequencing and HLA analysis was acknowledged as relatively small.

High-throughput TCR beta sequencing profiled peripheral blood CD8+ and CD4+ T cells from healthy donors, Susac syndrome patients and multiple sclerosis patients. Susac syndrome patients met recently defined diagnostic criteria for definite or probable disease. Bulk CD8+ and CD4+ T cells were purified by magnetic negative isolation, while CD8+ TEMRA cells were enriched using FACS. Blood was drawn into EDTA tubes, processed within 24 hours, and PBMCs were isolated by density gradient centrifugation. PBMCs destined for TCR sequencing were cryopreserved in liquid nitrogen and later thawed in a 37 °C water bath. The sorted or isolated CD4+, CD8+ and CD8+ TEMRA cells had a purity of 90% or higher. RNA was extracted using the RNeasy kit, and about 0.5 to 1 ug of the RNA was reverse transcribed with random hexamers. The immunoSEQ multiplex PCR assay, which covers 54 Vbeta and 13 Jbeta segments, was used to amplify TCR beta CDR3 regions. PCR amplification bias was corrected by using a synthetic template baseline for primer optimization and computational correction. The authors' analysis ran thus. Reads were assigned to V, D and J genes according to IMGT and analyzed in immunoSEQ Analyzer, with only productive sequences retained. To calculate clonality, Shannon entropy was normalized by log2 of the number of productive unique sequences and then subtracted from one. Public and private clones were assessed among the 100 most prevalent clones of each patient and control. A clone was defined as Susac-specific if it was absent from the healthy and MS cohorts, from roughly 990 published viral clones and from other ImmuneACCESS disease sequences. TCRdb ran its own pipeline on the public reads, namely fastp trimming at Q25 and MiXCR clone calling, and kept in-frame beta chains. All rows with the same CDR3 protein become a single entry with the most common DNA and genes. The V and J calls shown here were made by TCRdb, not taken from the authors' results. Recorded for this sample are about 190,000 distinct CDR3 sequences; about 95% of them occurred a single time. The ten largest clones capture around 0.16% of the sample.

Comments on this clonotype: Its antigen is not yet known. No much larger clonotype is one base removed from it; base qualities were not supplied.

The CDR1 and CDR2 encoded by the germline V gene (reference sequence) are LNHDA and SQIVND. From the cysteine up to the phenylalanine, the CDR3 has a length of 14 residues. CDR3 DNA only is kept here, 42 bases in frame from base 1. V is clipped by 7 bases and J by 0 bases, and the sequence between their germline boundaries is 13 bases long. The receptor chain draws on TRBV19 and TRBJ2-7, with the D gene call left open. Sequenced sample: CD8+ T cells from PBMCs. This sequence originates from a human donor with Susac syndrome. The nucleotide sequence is TGTGCCAGTACCAAGACTCCTAGCTCCTACGAGCAGTACTTC. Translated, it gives CASTKTPSSYEQYF.